The 5 T cell receptor beta chains below all came from one sample that was sequenced in a study of identifying expanded T cells in peripheral blood. This table comes from immunoSEQ multiplex PCR, and its TCRdb copy is limited to in-frame clones, with some not included. The sample lists about 78,000 clones, around four fifths occurring once. The sequenced sample consisted of blood. The receptors were sampled from a person aged 18 to 70 in good health.

The chain links TRBV9 to TRBJ2-3; 10 bases line up with TRBD2. In germline, CDR1 is SGDLS, CDR2 YYNGEE. The CDR3 has 15 amino acids. J was trimmed by 2 bases and V by 4 bases; bases with no gene match: 4. CDR3 bases: TGTGCCAGCAGCTTAACTAGCGGGGCCACAGATACGCAGTATTTT. It codes for CASSLTSGATDTQYF.

The gene calls are TRBV27 and TRBJ2-1, with 9 positions matching TRBD2. Per the germline V gene, CDR1 is MNHEY and CDR2 is SMNVEV (reference sequence). CDR3 size: 14 residues. Losses at the gene ends were 8 bases for V and 4 bases for J; bases not matched to a gene: 6. The CDR3 DNA is TGTGCCAGCGAGACTAGCGGAGTATACAATGAGCAGTTCTTC. Amino acids: CASETSGVYNEQFF.

The gene calls are TRBV5-1 and TRBJ2-3; D call uncertain. Germline-derived CDR1 and CDR2 are SGHRS and YFSETQ. V was cut by 4 bases and J by 2 bases, with 2 bases left in between. The length of the CDR3 is 11 residues. CDR3 nucleotide sequence: TGCGCCAGCAGCGACACAGATACGCAGTATTTT. Its protein product is CASSDTDTQYF.

V and J are TRBV7-2 and TRBJ2-1; 7 bases are a match to TRBD2. This CDR3 is built from 14 residues. CDR1 and CDR2 from the germline V gene are SGHTA and FQGNSA. Trimming took 5 bases from V and 4 from J; bases not matched to a gene: 5. CDR3 residues: CASSPSGGYNEQFF. CDR3 nucleotide sequence: TGTGCCAGCAGCCCTAGCGGCGGGTACAATGAGCAGTTCTTC.

The chain recombines TRBV10-3 with TRBJ2-1; no clear D gene. The germline V gene encodes CDR1 ENHRY and CDR2 SYGVKD. The CDR3 is 13 amino acids. V gave up 2 bases and J gave up 12 bases, with 14 bases separating them. Here the CDR3 reads CAISEGPSRGQFF. The CDR3 DNA reads TGTGCCATCAGTGAGGGACCCTCTAGAGGGCAGTTCTTC.